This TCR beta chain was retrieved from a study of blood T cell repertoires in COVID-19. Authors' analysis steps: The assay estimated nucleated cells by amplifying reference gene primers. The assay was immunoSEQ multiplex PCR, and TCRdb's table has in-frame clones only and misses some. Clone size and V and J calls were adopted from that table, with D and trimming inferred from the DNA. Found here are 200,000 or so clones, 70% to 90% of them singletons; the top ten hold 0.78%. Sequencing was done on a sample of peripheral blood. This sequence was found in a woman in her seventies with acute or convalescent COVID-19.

The chain's CDR3 is CASSDTGGVTEAFF. In DNA form, the CDR3 reads TGTGCCAGCAGTGACACAGGGGGAGTCACTGAAGCTTTCTTT. The chain combines TRBV6-4 with TRBJ1-1, with TRBD1 identical over 8 bases. V lost 2 bases and J lost 4; bases outside the gene matches: 3. This CDR3 has 14 amino acids. CDR1 is MRHNA and CDR2 is SNTAGT in the germline V gene.